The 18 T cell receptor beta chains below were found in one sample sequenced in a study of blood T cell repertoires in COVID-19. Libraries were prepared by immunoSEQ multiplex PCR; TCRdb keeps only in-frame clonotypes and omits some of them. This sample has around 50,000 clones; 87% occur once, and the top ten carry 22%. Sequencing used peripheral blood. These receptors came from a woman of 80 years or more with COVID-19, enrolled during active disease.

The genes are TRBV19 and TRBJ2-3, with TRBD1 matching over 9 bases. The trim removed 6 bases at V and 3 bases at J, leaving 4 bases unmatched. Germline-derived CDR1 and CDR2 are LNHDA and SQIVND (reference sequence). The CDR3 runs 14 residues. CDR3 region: CASRLQGATDTQYF. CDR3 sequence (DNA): TGTGCCAGTAGGTTACAGGGGGCTACAGATACGCAGTATTTT.

The CDR3 sequence is CASSTQTGYEQFF. The DNA of the CDR3 is TGTGCCAGCAGCACCCAGACAGGGTATGAGCAGTTCTTC. The chain employs TRBV11-2 and TRBJ2-1, with 7 nucleotides matching TRBD1. The CDR3 consists of 13 residues. Germline loops: CDR1 SGHAT, CDR2 FQNNGV. After removal of 5 bases from V and 8 bases from J, the junction contained 6 bases not matched to a gene.

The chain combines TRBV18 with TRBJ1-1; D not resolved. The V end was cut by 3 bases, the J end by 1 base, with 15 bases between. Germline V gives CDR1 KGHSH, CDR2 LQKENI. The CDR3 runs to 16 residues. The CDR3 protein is CASSPINGVSNTEAFF. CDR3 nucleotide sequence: TGTGCCAGCTCACCTATCAACGGGGTCTCGAACACTGAAGCTTTCTTT.

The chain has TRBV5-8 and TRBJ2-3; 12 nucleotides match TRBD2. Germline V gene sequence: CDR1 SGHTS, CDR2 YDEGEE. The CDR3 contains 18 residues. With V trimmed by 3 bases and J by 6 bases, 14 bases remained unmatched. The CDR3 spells CASSSGLAGRILRDTQYF. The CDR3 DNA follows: TGTGCCAGCAGCTCCGGACTAGCGGGGAGGATATTAAGGGATACGCAGTATTTT.

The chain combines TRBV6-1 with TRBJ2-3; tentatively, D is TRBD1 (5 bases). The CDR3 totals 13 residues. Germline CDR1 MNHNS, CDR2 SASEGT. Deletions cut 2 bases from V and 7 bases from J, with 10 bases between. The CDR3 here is CASSELGLHTQYF. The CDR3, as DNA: TGTGCCAGCAGTGAATTGGGGCTTCATACGCAGTATTTT.

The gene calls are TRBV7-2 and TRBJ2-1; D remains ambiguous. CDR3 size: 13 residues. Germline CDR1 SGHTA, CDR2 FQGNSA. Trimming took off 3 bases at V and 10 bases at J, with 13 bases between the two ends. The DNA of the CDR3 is TGTGCCAGCAGCTTGAGAAGCGAACAAGAGCAGTTCTTC. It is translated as CASSLRSEQEQFF.

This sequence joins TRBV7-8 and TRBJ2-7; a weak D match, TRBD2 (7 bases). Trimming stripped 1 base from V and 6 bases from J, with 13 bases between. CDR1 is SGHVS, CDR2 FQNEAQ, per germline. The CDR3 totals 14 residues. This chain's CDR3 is CASSLVGGVGEQYF. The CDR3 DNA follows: TGTGCCAGCAGCTTAGTAGGGGGGGTTGGCGAGCAGTACTTC.

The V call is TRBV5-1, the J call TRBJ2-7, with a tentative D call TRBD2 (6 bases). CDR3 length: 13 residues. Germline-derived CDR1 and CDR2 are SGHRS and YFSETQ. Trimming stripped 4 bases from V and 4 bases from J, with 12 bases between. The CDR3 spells CASSRFGGYEQYF. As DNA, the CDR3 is TGCGCCAGCAGCCGTTTCGGAGGGTACGAGCAGTACTTC.

This chain's CDR3 is CASSYASGGSTQYF. DNA of the CDR3: TGTGCCAGCAGTTACGCTAGCGGGGGTTCAACCCAGTACTTC. The chain employs TRBV6-5 and TRBJ2-5, with 10 bases lining up with TRBD2. Trimming removed 2 bases from V and 8 bases from J; junction bases left unmatched: 5. This CDR3 is 14 amino acids long. Germline values: CDR1 MNHEY, CDR2 SVGAGI.

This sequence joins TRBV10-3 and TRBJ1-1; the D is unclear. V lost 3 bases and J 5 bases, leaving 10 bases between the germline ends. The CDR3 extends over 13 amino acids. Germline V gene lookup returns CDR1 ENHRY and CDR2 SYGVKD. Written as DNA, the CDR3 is TGTGCCATCAGTGATCCGCGTTTTACTGAAGCTTTCTTT. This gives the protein CAISDPRFTEAFF.

DNA for the CDR3: TGTGCCAGCTCCTCGGAGGGACCCCCGGAGACCCAGTACTTC. It is translated as CASSSEGPPETQYF. The V gene is TRBV2, the J gene TRBJ2-5; D is perhaps TRBD2 (6 bases). This CDR3 has 14 residues. Germline lookup yields CDR1 SNHLY and CDR2 FYNNEI. Trimming shortened V by 8 bases and J by 5 bases, and 18 bases separated the two germline ends.

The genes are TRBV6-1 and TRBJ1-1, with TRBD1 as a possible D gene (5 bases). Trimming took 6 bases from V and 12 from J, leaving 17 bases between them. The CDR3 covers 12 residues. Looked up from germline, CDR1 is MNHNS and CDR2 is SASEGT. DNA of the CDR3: TGTGCCAGCAGCGGCCCGGGGGAGCGGTCTTTCTTT. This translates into CASSGPGERSFF.

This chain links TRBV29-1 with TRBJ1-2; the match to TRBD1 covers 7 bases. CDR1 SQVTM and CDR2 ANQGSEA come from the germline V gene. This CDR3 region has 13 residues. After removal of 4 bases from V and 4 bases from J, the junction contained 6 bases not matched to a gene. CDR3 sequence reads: CSVATGVGYGYTF. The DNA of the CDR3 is TGCAGCGTTGCAACAGGGGTAGGCTATGGCTACACCTTC.

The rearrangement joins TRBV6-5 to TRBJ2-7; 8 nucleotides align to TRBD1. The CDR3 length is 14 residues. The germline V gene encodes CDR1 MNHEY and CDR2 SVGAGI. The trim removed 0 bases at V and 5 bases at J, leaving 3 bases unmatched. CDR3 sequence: CASSYSGQGHEQYF. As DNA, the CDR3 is TGTGCCAGCAGTTACTCCGGACAGGGCCACGAGCAGTACTTC.

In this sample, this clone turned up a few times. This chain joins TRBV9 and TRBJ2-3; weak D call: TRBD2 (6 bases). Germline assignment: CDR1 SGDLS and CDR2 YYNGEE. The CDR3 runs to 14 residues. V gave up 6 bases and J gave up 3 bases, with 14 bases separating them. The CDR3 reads CASTPSGLTDTQYF. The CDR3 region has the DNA TGTGCCAGCACCCCTTCCGGACTAACAGATACGCAGTATTTT.

CDR3 nucleotides: TGTGCCAGCTCACCAGGACTAAACACTGAAGCTTTCTTT. It is translated as CASSPGLNTEAFF. The chain combines TRBV18 with TRBJ1-1; D unclear. Germline V gene data show CDR1 as KGHSH and CDR2 as LQKENI. The V gene lost 2 bases and the J gene lost 2 bases, with 6 bases spanning the gap. CDR3 length: 13 amino acids.

This CDR3 is CASSYSGDRYNEQFF. The CDR3 DNA is TGTGCCAGCAGTTACTCGGGGGACAGGTACAATGAGCAGTTCTTC. The V call is TRBV6-5, the J call TRBJ2-1; 8 bases line up with TRBD1. CDR1 MNHEY and CDR2 SVGAGI come from the germline V gene. CDR3 length equals 15 residues. With 0 bases clipped from V and 4 bases from J, the junction kept 2 bases outside the gene matches.

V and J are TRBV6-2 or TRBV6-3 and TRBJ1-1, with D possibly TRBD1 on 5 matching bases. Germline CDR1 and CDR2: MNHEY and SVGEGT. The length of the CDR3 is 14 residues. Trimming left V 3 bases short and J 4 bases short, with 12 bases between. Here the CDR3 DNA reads TGTGCCAGCAGTTATAGGGCCGGGGGCACTGAAGCTTTCTTT. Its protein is CASSYRAGGTEAFF.